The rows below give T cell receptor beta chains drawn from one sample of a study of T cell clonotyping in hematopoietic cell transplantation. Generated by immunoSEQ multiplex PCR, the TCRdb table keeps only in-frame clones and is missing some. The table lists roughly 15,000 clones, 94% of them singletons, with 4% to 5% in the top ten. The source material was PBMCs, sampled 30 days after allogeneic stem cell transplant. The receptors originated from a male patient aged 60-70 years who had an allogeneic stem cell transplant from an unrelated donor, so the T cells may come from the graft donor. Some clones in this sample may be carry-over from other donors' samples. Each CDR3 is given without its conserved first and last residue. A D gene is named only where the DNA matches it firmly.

cdr3_aa: ASSQVGQGKAF; d_call: -; j_call: TRBJ1-1; v_call: TRBV4-1
cdr3_aa: SVEEGLN; d_call: -; j_call: TRBJ1-2; v_call: TRBV29-1
cdr3_aa: ASRVEVVQETQY; d_call: -; j_call: TRBJ2-5; v_call: TRBV7-2
cdr3_aa: ASSQDRGLEQY; d_call: TRBD1; j_call: TRBJ2-7; v_call: TRBV4-3
cdr3_aa: ASSIMKGIHEQY; d_call: -; j_call: TRBJ2-7; v_call: TRBV19
cdr3_aa: AAGAPYAWQPQH; d_call: -; j_call: TRBJ1-5; v_call: TRBV19
cdr3_aa: ASSPTNNEQF; d_call: -; j_call: TRBJ2-1; v_call: TRBV4-1
cdr3_aa: ASSQWGPTDTQY; d_call: -; j_call: TRBJ2-3; v_call: TRBV5-1
cdr3_aa: ASSPSGSSYNEQF; d_call: TRBD2; j_call: TRBJ2-1; v_call: TRBV18
cdr3_aa: ASSSIWGGYT; d_call: -; j_call: TRBJ1-2; v_call: TRBV6-5
cdr3_aa: ASSGWGREQY; d_call: -; j_call: TRBJ2-7; v_call: TRBV25-1
cdr3_aa: ASSLARVHT; d_call: -; j_call: TRBJ1-2; v_call: TRBV5-6
cdr3_aa: AITPDSFTGELF; d_call: -; j_call: TRBJ2-2; v_call: TRBV10-3
cdr3_aa: ASSDLGGAGIQY; d_call: -; j_call: TRBJ2-4; v_call: TRBV6-1